This TCR beta chain was captured in a study of response to subunit inactivated influenza vaccine. Note on this clonotype: Its target is not known.

TCRdb reanalysed the RT-PCR reads using MiXCR and keeps one entry per CDR3 protein. The table lists some 500,000 distinct CDR3 sequences, roughly 13% of them singletons. Study conclusions and caveats: That few new T cells are recruited by each seasonal influenza vaccination was the authors' suggestion.

This CDR3 has 15 residues. Trimming took 3 bases from V and 4 from J; bases not matched to a gene: 6. Germline CDR1 is ENHRY and CDR2 is SYGVKD. J is TRBJ1-5 and V is TRBV10-3, with TRBD1 matching 7 bases. This clonotype originated in a man aged 50 to 59 who received an inactivated influenza vaccine. The source was PBMCs from blood, collected 40 to 50 days after vaccination. CDR3 coding DNA: TGTGCCATCAGTGAACAGGGGACTGGAAATCAGCCCCAGCATTTT. Protein product: CAISEQGTGNQPQHF.